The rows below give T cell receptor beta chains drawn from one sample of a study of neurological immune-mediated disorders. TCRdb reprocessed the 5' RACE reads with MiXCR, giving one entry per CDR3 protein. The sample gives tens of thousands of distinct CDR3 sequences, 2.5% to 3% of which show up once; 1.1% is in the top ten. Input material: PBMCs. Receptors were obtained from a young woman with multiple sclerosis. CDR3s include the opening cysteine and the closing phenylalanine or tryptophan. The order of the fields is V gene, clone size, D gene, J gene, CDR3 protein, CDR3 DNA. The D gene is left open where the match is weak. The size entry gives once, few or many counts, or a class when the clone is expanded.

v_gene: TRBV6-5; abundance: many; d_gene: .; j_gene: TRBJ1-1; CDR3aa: CASSPSPGVGTEAFF; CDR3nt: TGTGCCAGCAGTCCTAGCCCGGGGGTCGGCACTGAAGCTTTCTTT
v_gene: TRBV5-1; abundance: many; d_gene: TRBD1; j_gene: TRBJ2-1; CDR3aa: CASSTGEGAGNEQFF; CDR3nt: TGCGCCAGCAGCACCGGAGAGGGGGCAGGGAATGAGCAGTTCTTC
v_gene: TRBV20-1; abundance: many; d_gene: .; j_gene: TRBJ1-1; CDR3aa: CSARDGGGTEAFF; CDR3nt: TGCAGTGCTAGAGATGGAGGGGGCACTGAAGCTTTCTTT
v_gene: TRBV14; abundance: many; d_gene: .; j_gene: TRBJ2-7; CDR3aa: CASSQGLRDYEQYF; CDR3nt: TGTGCCAGCAGCCAAGGACTTCGTGACTACGAGCAGTACTTC
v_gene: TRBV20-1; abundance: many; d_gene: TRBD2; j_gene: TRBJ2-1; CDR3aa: CSARENSGTYNEQFF; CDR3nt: TGCAGTGCTAGAGAGAATAGCGGGACCTACAATGAGCAGTTCTTC
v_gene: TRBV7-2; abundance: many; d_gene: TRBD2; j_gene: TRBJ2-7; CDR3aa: CASSPPGLSYEQYF; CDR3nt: TGTGCCAGCAGCCCGCCGGGACTAAGCTACGAGCAGTACTTC
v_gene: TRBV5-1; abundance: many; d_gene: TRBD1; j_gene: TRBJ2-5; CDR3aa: CASSVTGGQETQYF; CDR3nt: TGCGCCAGCAGCGTTACAGGGGGCCAAGAGACCCAGTACTTC
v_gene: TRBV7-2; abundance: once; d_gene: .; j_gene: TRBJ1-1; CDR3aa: CASSLGQGHTEAFF; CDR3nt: TGTGCCAGCAGCTTAGGTCAGGGCCACACTGAAGCTTTCTTT
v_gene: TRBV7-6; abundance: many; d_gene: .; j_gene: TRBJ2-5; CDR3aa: CASSFQGQETQYF; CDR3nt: TGTGCCAGCAGCTTCCAGGGACAAGAGACCCAGTACTTC
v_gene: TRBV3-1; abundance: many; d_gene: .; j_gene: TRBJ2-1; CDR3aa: CASSQGSWEVSYNEQFF; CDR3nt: TGTGCCAGCAGCCAAGGTTCTTGGGAGGTATCTTACAATGAGCAGTTCTTC
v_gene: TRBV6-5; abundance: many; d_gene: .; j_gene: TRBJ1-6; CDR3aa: CASSYSFSPVGNSPLHF; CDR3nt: TGTGCCAGCAGTTACTCGTTCAGCCCTGTCGGTAATTCACCCCTCCACTTT
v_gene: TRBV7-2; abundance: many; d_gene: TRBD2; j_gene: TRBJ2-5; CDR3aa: CASSLGRTSGQETQYF; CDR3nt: TGTGCCAGCAGCTTAGGCCGGACTAGCGGCCAAGAGACCCAGTACTTC
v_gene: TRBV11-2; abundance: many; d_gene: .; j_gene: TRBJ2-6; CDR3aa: CASKSLGPSGANVLTF; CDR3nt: TGTGCCAGCAAAAGTCTTGGTCCCTCTGGGGCCAACGTCCTGACTTTC
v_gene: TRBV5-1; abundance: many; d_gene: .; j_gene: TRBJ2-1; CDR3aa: CASSLVSVNDPYNEQFF; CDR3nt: TGCGCCAGCAGCTTGGTAAGCGTTAATGACCCCTACAATGAGCAGTTCTTC
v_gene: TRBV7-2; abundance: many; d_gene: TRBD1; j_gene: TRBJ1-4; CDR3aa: CASSPDRASNEKLFF; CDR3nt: TGTGCCAGCAGCCCCGACAGGGCCTCTAATGAAAAACTGTTTTTT
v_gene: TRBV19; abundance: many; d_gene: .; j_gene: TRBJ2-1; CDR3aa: CASGRGDEQFF; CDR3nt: TGTGCCAGTGGTCGGGGCGATGAGCAGTTCTTC
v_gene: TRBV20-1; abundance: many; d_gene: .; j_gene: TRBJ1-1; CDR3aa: CSPWEHTEAFF; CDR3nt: TGCAGCCCTTGGGAGCACACTGAAGCTTTCTTT
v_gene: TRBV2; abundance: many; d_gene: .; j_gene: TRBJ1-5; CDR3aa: CASTEDRAGNQPQHF; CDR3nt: TGTGCCAGTACCGAGGACCGAGCAGGCAATCAGCCCCAGCATTTT
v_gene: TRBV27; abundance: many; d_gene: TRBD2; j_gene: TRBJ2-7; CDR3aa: CASSLGASGNYEQYF; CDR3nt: TGTGCCAGCAGTTTGGGAGCTAGCGGGAACTACGAGCAGTACTTC
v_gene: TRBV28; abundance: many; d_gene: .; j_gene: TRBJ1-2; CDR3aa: CASSFQVYGYTF; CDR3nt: TGTGCCAGCAGTTTCCAGGTCTATGGCTACACCTTC
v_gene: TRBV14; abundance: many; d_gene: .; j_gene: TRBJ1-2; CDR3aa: CASSQDRARLGGYTF; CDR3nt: TGTGCCAGCAGCCAAGACAGGGCTCGACTTGGAGGCTACACCTTC
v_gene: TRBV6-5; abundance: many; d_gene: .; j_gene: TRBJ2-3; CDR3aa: CASSWRQATDTQYF; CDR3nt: TGTGCCAGCAGTTGGAGACAGGCCACAGATACGCAGTATTTT
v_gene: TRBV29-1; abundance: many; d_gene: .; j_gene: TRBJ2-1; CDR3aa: CSVASSSSYNEQFF; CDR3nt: TGCAGCGTTGCCTCTAGCAGCTCCTACAATGAGCAGTTCTTC
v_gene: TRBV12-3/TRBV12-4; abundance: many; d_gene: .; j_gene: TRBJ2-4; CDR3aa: CASSLTDKNIQYF; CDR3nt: TGTGCCAGCAGTTTAACGGATAAAAACATTCAGTACTTC
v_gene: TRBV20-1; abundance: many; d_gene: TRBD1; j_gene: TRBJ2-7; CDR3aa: CSAQGTGFEQYF; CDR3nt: TGCAGTGCTCAGGGGACAGGGTTCGAGCAGTACTTC
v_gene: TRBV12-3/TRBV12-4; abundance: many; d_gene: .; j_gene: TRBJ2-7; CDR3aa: CASSPQALASYEQYF; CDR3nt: TGTGCCAGCAGCCCCCAGGCTTTGGCCTCCTACGAGCAGTACTTC
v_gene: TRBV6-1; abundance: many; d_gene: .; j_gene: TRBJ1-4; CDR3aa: CASSEQGRDEKLFF; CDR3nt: TGTGCCAGCAGTGAGCAGGGGCGGGATGAAAAACTGTTTTTT
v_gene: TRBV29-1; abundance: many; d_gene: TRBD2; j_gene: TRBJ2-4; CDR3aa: CSAGGLAGAKNIQYF; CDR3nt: TGCAGCGCCGGTGGACTAGCGGGAGCCAAAAACATTCAGTACTTC
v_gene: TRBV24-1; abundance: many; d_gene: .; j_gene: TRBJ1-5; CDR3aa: CATSVGFNQPQHF; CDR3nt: TGTGCCACCAGTGTGGGGTTCAATCAGCCCCAGCATTTT
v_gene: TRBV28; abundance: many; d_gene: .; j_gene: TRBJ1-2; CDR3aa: CASSPNRGYTF; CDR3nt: TGTGCCAGCAGTCCCAACCGGGGCTACACCTTC
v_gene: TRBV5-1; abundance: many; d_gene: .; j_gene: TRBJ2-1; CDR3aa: CASSFSRPGDEQFF; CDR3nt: TGCGCCAGCAGCTTCTCGCGGCCTGGGGATGAGCAGTTCTTC
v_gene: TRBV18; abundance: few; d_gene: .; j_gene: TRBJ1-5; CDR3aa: CASSPLEDRQPQHF; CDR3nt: TGTGCCAGCTCCCCCCTGGAGGACCGTCAGCCCCAGCATTTT
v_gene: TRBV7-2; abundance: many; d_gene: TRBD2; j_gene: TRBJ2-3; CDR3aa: CASSPTSGRPIRDTQYF; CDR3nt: TGTGCCAGCAGCCCGACTAGCGGGAGGCCTATAAGGGATACGCAGTATTTT
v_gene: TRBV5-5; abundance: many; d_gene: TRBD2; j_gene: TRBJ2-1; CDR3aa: CASSPWTSLRTEQFF; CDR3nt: TGTGCCAGCAGCCCCTGGACTAGCCTAAGAACTGAGCAGTTCTTC
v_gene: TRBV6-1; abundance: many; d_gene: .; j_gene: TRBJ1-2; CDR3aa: CASRPLGELDYGYTF; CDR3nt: TGTGCCAGCAGGCCGTTGGGGGAATTGGACTATGGCTACACCTTC
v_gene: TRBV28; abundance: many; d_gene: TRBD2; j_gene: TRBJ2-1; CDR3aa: CASTFATSGQFF; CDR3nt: TGTGCCAGCACCTTCGCGACTAGCGGGCAGTTCTTC
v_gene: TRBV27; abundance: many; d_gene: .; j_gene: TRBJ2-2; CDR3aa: CASRLQNTGELFF; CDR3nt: TGTGCCAGCAGGCTCCAAAACACCGGGGAGCTGTTTTTT
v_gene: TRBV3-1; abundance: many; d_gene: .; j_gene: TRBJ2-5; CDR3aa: CASSPRSPQETQYF; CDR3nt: TGTGCCAGCAGCCCCCGGTCCCCCCAAGAGACCCAGTACTTC
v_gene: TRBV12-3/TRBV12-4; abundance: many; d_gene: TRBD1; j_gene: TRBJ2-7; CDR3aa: CASTSTGEYEQYF; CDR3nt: TGTGCCAGCACCTCGACAGGGGAGTACGAGCAGTACTTC
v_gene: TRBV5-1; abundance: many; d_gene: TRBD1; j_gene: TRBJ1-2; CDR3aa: CASGTSGGDGYTF; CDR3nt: TGCGCCAGCGGTACCTCAGGGGGGGATGGCTACACCTTC
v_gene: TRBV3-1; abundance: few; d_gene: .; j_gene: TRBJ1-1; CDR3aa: CASSPQVYTEAFF; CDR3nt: TGTGCCAGCAGCCCCCAAGTTTATACTGAAGCTTTCTTT
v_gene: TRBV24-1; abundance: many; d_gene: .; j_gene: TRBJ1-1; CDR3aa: CATSGPNTEAFF; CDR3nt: TGTGCCACGTCTGGACCGAACACTGAAGCTTTCTTT
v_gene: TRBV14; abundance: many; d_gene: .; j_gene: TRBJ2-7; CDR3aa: CASSQDGLIYEQYF; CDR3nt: TGTGCCAGCAGCCAAGACGGACTTATCTACGAGCAGTACTTC
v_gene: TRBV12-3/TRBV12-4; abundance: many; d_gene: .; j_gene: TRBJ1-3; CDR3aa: CASSFVGGNTIYF; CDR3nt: TGTGCCAGCAGTTTTGTAGGGGGAAACACCATATATTTT